This T cell receptor (beta chain) was obtained from a study of cytomegalovirus exposure and HLA in healthy donors. Findings and limits, study-wide: Several of the most significant clusters appeared, in a later analysis, to be linked to common viral pathogens.

The V and J ends lost 4 bases and 8 bases, in that order; junction bases with no gene match: 10. The CDR3 contains 15 residues. In germline, CDR1 is SEHNR, CDR2 FQNEAQ (reference sequence). Primers for the PCR totalled 60 Vbeta and 13 Jbeta. The method was immunoSEQ multiplex PCR; TCRdb's version includes in-frame clones alone and lacks a portion of them. This table holds around 200,000 clones, approximately 80% found once. To note about this clone: Its antigen is not known.

V usage is TRBV7-9 and J usage is TRBJ1-3; 8 bases are shared with TRBD1. This TCR was sampled from a man in his forties in good health and CMV-seronegative. Sequencing input: PBMCs. The CDR3 DNA reads as TGTGCCAGCAGCTCGAAGCAGGGGGCAGGGGACACCATATATTTT. Translating gives CASSSKQGAGDTIYF.